This TCR beta chain was documented in a study of blood T cells in healthy people across ages. The overall study: Researchers report that template switching captured about one barcoded beta molecule per two T cells.

Using a J-beta primer mix together with a sample-barcoded 5' primer, a second PCR was run for roughly 7 to 12 cycles. MiXCR, applied by TCRdb to the 5' RACE reads, yields one record per CDR3 protein. The repertoire consists of around 1,000,000 distinct CDR3 sequences, with 35% to 45% occurring once and the leading ten covering about 12%. From germline, CDR1 is SQVTM and CDR2 ANQGSEA. V was shortened by 2 bases and J by 7 bases, with 11 bases between the two germline ends. There are 12 residues in the CDR3. Concerning this clonotype itself: Its target is not known.

Study-wide points: Samples with more naive T cells showed higher observed beta diversity.

This chain uses TRBV29-1 with TRBJ1-2, with D uncertain. Material: blood. The sequence was obtained from a man younger than 35 in good health. CDR3 residues: CSVERGAGGYTF. The CDR3, as DNA: TGCAGCGTTGAAAGAGGAGCAGGTGGCTACACCTTC.